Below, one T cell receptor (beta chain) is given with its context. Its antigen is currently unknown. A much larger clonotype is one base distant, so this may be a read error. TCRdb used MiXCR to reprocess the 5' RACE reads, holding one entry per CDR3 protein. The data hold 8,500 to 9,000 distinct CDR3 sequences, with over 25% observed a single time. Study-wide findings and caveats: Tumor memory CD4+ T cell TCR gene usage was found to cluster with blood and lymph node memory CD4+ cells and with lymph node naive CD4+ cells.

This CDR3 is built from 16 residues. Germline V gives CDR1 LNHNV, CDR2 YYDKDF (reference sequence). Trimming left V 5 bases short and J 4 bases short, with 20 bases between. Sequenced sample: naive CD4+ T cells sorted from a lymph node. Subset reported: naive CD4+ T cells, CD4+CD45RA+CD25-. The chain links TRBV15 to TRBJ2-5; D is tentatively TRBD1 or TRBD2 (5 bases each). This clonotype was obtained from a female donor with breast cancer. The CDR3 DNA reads TGTGCCACCAGCGCTCGGGGCCCACTGTGGGGAGAGACCCAGTACTTC. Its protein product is CATSARGPLWGETQYF. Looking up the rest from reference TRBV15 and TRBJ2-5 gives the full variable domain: DAMVIQNPRYQVTQFGKPVTLSCSQTLNHNVMYWYQQKSSQAPKLLFHYYDKDFNNEADTPDNFQSRRPNTSFCFLDIRSPGLGDTAMYLCATSARGPLWGETQYFGPGTRLLVL.